This T cell receptor beta chain was profiled in a study of CD8+ T cells in alopecia areata. Study-wide background: Tofacitinib therapy lasting 6 to 18 months was followed by 6 months off drug. Study findings and constraints: The study found that many expanded lesional clones persisted in scalp and blood during tofacitinib.

Reverse transcribed after extraction, RNA yielded cDNA as the sequencing template. Some clones are missing from TCRdb's copy, which holds only in-frame ones; the method was immunoSEQ multiplex PCR. The sample records some 120,000 clones, about 59% being singletons. Specified treatment: oral pan-JAK inhibitor, 5-10 mg twice daily. CDR3 length: 14 amino acids. V dropped 6 bases and J dropped 3; count of bases not matched to a gene: 1. The V gene's germline CDR1 is MNHNS and CDR2 SASEGT. With regard to this clone: What it binds is not known.

The sequence came from a human donor with alopecia areata. Sequencing used CD8+ T cells sorted from blood, obtained at week 24, from a patient treated with tofacitinib. The rearrangement uses TRBV6-1 and TRBJ2-2, with 10 bases aligning to TRBD1. The CDR3 coding sequence is TGTGCCAGCAGGACAGGGGGCGACACCGGGGAGCTGTTTTTT. It encodes CASRTGGDTGELFF.